The rows below give T cell receptor beta chains drawn from one sample of a study of T-cell memory formation after mild COVID-19. TCRdb independently ran MiXCR on the 5' RACE reads; one entry per CDR3 protein. The profile covers fewer than 250,000 distinct CDR3 sequences, with 27% appearing a single time and around 10% taken by the ten largest. Sequenced material: PBMCs or a T cell subset sorted from them (not recorded which). The origin of the receptors is an adult woman who had mild COVID-19 (a few samples of this study predate the infection). Cell type and time point are not known. Each CDR3 is given with its conserved first and last residue. Each record gives: V gene, CDR3 length, J gene, D gene, clone size, CDR3 protein, CDR3 DNA. The D gene is left open where the match is weak. The size entry is marked missing in some rows and otherwise reads once, few, many or a size class.

TRBV12-3/TRBV12-4	20	TRBJ1-1	TRBD1	few	CASSLNYGTGGQITNTEAFF	TGTGCCAGCAGTTTAAATTATGGGACAGGGGGTCAGATCACGAACACTGAAGCTTTCTTT
TRBV12-3/TRBV12-4	15	TRBJ1-1	NA	NA	CASRLSGGVNTEAFF	TGTGCCAGCAGGCTCTCCGGAGGTGTGAACACTGAAGCTTTCTTT
TRBV7-2	14	TRBJ1-2	NA	NA	CASSRGKGRYGYTF	TGTGCCAGCAGCAGGGGGAAAGGGAGGTATGGCTACACCTTC
TRBV5-5	16	TRBJ2-3	NA	few	CASSDLRGTSTDTQYF	TGTGCCAGCAGCGACCTCAGGGGGACTAGCACAGATACGCAGTATTTT
TRBV12-3/TRBV12-4	17	TRBJ2-3	TRBD2	NA	CASRGLAGGTSTDTQYF	TGTGCCAGCAGGGGACTAGCGGGGGGGACTAGCACAGATACGCAGTATTTT
TRBV11-2	16	TRBJ2-1	TRBD1	NA	CASSLQGTGNYNEQFF	TGTGCCAGCAGCCTCCAGGGGACAGGGAATTACAATGAGCAGTTCTTC
TRBV4-3	16	TRBJ2-3	NA	few	CASSQVGTNPTDTQYF	TGCGCCAGCAGCCAAGTTGGGACAAACCCCACAGATACGCAGTATTTT
TRBV5-4	15	TRBJ2-3	TRBD2	few	CASSRPSGSTDTQYF	TGTGCCAGCAGCCGACCTAGCGGGAGCACAGATACGCAGTATTTT
TRBV28	14	TRBJ2-3	NA	NA	CASRAEGVADTQYF	TGTGCCAGCAGGGCGGAAGGGGTCGCAGATACGCAGTATTTT
TRBV12-3/TRBV12-4	13	TRBJ1-4	NA	few	CASSFRVSEKLFF	TGTGCCAGCAGTTTCAGGGTCTCGGAAAAACTGTTTTTT
TRBV5-1	14	TRBJ2-4	NA	many	CASSLEEGKRIQYF	TGCGCCAGCAGCTTGGAGGAGGGTAAAAGAATTCAGTACTTC
TRBV20-1	13	TRBJ1-6	NA	once	CSASNRVDSPLHF	TGCAGTGCTAGCAACAGGGTGGATTCACCCCTCCACTTT
TRBV6-2/TRBV6-3	13	TRBJ1-1	NA	NA	CASETAGSTEAFF	TGTGCCAGTGAGACGGCGGGGAGTACTGAAGCTTTCTTT